This T cell receptor (beta chain) derives from a study of cytomegalovirus exposure and HLA in healthy donors. This PCR relied on a set of 60 Vbeta primers and 13 Jbeta primers. Data came from immunoSEQ multiplex PCR; TCRdb stores just in-frame clones and leaves some out. The sample contains fewer than 200,000 clones, around 79% of which appear only once. Findings and caveats of the study: Because they were indistinguishable, some V segments, including TRBV6-2 and TRBV6-3, were excluded. Altogether, 150 to 200 TCR beta chains were recorded as cytomegalovirus-associated.

The V and J ends lost 2 bases and 0 bases respectively, with 8 bases between them. This CDR3 spans 15 amino acids. Germline CDR1 reads GTSNPN; CDR2 reads SVGIG (reference sequence). This clone has only a few counts. Its antigen is unidentified. The J gene is TRBJ2-6, the V gene TRBV30; D unclear. The clonotype was recovered from a female donor in good health and CMV-seronegative. The specimen was PBMCs. The CDR3 region has the DNA TGTGCCTGGAGTCCGAGGCCCTCTGGGGCCAACGTCCTGACTTTC. Protein sequence: CAWSPRPSGANVLTF.